This entry features one TCR beta chain sequence. The antigen is unknown. This sample is drawn from a study of T cell responses to AZD1222 COVID-19 vaccine. Overall study results and limits: Donors skewed white British and female; clonal diversity was possibly underestimated. Dominant CD4 TCR responses targeted spike regions 160-218 and 743-854. Reports say nearly half of spike-specific TCRs go after unmutated variant regions.

Germline CDR1 is MNHEY and CDR2 is SVGAGI. The CDR3 is 15 amino acids. The ends were cut back, 5 bases at V and 0 bases at J, with 11 bases in the middle. Profiled with immunoSEQ multiplex PCR; TCRdb holds only in-frame clones, not every one. Of about 140,000 clones in the sample, 85% to 90% were seen once. V is TRBV6-5 and J is TRBJ2-1, with D tentatively TRBD2 (5 bases). The sequence was obtained from an adult in good health. The sequencing here drew on peripheral blood, taken on day 0 of AZD1222 vaccination. The CDR3 nucleotides are TGTGCCAGCAGTATAGCGCTGAGCTCCTACAATGAGCAGTTCTTC. Translated: CASSIALSSYNEQFF.